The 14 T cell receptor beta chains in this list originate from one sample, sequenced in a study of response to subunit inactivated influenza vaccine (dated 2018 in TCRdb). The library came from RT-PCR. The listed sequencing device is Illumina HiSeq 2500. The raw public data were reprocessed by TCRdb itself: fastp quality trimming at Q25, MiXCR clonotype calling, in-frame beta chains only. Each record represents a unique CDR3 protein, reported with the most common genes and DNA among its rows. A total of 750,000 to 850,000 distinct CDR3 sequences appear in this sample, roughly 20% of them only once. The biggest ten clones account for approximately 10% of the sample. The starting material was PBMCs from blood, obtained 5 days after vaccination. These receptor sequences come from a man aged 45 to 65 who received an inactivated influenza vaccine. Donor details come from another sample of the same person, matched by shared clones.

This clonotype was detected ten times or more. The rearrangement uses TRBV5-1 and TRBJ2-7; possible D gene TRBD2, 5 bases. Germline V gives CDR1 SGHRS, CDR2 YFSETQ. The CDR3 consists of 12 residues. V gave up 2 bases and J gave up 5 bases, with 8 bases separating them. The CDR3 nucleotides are TGCGCCAGCAGCTTAACTAGTGACGAGCAGTACTTC. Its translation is CASSLTSDEQYF.

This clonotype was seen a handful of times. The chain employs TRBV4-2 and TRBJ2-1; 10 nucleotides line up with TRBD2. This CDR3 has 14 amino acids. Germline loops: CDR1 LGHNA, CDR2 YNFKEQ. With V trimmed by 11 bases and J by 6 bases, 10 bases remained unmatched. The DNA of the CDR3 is TGTGCCTCGATGAGGGCTAGCGGGAGCAATGAGCAGTTCTTC. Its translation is CASMRASGSNEQFF.

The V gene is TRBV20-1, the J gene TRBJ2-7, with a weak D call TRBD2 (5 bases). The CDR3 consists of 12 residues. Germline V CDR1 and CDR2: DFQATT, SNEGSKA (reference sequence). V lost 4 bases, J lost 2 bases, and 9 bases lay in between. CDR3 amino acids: CSAKRTPYEQYF. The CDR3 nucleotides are TGCAGTGCTAAAAGGACTCCCTACGAGCAGTACTTC.

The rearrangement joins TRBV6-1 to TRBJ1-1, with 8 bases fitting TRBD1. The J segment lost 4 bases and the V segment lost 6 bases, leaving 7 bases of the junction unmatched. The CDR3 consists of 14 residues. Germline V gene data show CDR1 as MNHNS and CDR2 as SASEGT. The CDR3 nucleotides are TGTGCCAGCAGCTTTATAACAGGGGGCACTGAAGCTTTCTTT. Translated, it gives CASSFITGGTEAFF.

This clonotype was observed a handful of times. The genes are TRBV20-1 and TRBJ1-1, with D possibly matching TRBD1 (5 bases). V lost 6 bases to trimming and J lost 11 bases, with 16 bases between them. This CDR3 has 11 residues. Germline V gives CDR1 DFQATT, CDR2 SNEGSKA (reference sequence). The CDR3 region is CSAGGPGPAFF. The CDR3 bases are TGCAGTGCAGGAGGGCCGGGGCCGGCTTTCTTT.

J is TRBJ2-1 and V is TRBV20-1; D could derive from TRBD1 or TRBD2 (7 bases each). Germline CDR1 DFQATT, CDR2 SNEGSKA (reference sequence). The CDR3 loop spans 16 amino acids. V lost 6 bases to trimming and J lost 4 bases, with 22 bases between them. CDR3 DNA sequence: TGCAGTGCAAAGAGTGGGGAGGGACAGAATTACAATGAGCAGTTCTTC. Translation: CSAKSGEGQNYNEQFF.

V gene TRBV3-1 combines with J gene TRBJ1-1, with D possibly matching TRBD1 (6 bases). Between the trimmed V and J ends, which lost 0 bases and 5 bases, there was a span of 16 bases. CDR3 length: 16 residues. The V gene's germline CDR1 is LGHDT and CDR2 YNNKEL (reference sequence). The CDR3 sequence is CASSQDPLAGETEAFF. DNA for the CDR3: TGTGCCAGCAGCCAAGATCCCCTCGCAGGGGAAACTGAAGCTTTCTTT.

CDR3 region: CSARASGSIYFSYNEQFF. CDR3 DNA sequence: TGCAGTGCTAGGGCTAGCGGGAGCATCTATTTCTCCTACAATGAGCAGTTCTTC. V gene TRBV20-1 combines with J gene TRBJ2-1; 10 positions match TRBD2. The J segment lost 0 bases and the V segment lost 3 bases, leaving 11 bases of the junction unmatched. The germline gives CDR1 DFQATT, CDR2 SNEGSKA (reference sequence). The CDR3 spans 18 residues.

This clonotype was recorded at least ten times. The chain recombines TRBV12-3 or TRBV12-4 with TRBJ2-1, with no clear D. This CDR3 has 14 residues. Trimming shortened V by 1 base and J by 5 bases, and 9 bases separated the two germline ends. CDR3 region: CASSLGAYDNEQFF. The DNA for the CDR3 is TGTGCCAGCAGTTTAGGGGCTTACGACAATGAGCAGTTCTTC.

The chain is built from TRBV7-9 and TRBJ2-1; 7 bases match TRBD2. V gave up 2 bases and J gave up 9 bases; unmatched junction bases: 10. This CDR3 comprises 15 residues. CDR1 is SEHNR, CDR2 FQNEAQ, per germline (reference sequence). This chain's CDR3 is CASSLISGRAAEQFF. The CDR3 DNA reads TGTGCCAGCAGCTTAATTAGTGGGAGGGCCGCTGAGCAGTTCTTC.

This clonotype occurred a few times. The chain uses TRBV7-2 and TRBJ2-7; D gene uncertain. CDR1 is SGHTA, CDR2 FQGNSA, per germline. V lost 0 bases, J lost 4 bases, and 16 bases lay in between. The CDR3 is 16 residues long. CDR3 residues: CASSLAWASFPYEQYF. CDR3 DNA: TGTGCCAGCAGCTTAGCGTGGGCCTCGTTCCCTTACGAGCAGTACTTC. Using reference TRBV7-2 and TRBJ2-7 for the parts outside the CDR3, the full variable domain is GAGVSQSPSNKVTEKGKDVELRCDPISGHTALYWYRQSLGQGLEFLIYFQGNSAPDKSGLPSDRFSAERTGGSVSTLTIQRTQQEDSAVYLCASSLAWASFPYEQYFGPGTRLTVT.

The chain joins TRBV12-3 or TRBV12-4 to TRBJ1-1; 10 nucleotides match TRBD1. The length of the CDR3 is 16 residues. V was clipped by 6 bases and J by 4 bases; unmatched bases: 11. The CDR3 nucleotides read TGTGCCAGCAGCCCCGGGACAGGGGTATTGGGCACTGAAGCTTTCTTT. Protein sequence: CASSPGTGVLGTEAFF.

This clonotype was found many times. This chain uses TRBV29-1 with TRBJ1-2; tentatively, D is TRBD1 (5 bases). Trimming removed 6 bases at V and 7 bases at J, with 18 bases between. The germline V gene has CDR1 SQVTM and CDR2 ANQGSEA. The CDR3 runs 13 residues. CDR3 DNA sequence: TGCAGCGTCAGAGACAGTCGGAGGTTTGGCTACACCTTC. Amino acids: CSVRDSRRFGYTF.

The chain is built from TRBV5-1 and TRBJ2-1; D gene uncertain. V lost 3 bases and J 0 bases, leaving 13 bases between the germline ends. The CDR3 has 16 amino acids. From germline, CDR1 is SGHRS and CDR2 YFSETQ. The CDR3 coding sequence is TGCGCCAGCAGCTCGCCCTCGTTTAGCTCCTACAATGAGCAGTTCTTC. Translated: CASSSPSFSSYNEQFF.